What follows is one TCR beta chain and its context. The missing conserved phenylalanine or tryptophan at the end of this CDR3 makes a read error likely. Because the CDR3's place on the DNA is in doubt, the DNA is left out and the CDR3 is given as listed by TCRdb. Original analysis: Nucleated cell counts were estimated from reference gene primer amplification. Generated by immunoSEQ multiplex PCR, the TCRdb table keeps only in-frame clones and is missing some. For V, J and clone size, that table is used; D and trimming come from the DNA. The table shows about 300,000 clones, with roughly 90% occurring only once. The data derive from a study of blood T cell repertoires in COVID-19. On the study more broadly: Collection of acute and convalescent COVID-19 samples took place in the United States, Italy and Spain. T cells, B-cell-depleted T cells, or PBMCs provided the cDNA or gDNA that served as material.

Germline-derived CDR1 and CDR2 are MGHDK and SYGVNS. Both ends counted, the CDR3 spans 13 residues. This sequence originates from a man aged 18 to 29 with active or convalescent COVID-19. This chain joins TRBV25-1 and TRBJ2-7; the D call of TRBD2 is as the table states it, not checked on the DNA. Source material: peripheral blood. The CDR3 reads CASSESASGRSGS.